Below are 28 T cell receptor beta chains sequenced from a single sample in a study of T-cell reconstitution after alpha-beta-depleted transplantation in children (dated by TCRdb to 2016 to 2018). The receptor library was made with PCR. The run used an Illumina HiSeq 2500. To normalize quantification of the TCRbeta repertoire, the TCR libraries were built with molecular barcoding that relied on unique molecular identifiers. TCRdb's own reprocessing of the public reads used fastp at Q25 and MiXCR and kept productive beta chains. Merged by CDR3 protein, the rows form single entries marked with the most common genes and DNA. This sample comprises a few hundred thousand distinct CDR3 sequences, roughly 43% of them detected only once. The ten largest make up approximately 25% of the sample. What this sample's treatment or condition label stands for: allogeneic hematopoietic cell transplantation with graft depleted of TCRalphabeta T cells and CD19 B cells.

The input for sequencing was PBMCs, taken before TCRalphabeta/CD19-depleted stem cell transplant. These receptors originate from a girl aged 2 to 10 with aplastic anemia, due to receive a stem cell transplant.

In its sample, this clonotype was seen a few times. This rearrangement joins TRBV9 to TRBJ2-7; tentatively, D is TRBD1 or TRBD2 (5 bases each). The CDR3 covers 15 residues. V lost 0 bases and J 2 bases, leaving 12 bases between the germline ends. Germline V gene sequence: CDR1 SGDLS, CDR2 YYNGEE. CDR3 sequence: CASSVGGTGAYEQYF. The CDR3 nucleotides are TGTGCCAGCAGCGTAGGTGGGACGGGCGCCTACGAGCAGTACTTC.

This clonotype appeared many times. The chain combines TRBV20-1 with TRBJ2-6; 8 bases match TRBD1. The length of the CDR3 is 14 residues. V shed 6 bases and J 2 bases; nucleotides not matched to a gene: 3. Germline V lookup: CDR1 DFQATT, CDR2 SNEGSKA (reference sequence). The CDR3 nucleotides read TGCAGTGCCTCGGACAGGGCTGGGGCCAACGTCCTGACTTTC. Amino acids: CSASDRAGANVLTF.

This clonotype appeared many times. The V and J genes are TRBV29-1 and TRBJ2-7; weak D call: TRBD1 (6 bases). The germline V gene has CDR1 SQVTM and CDR2 ANQGSEA. The length of the CDR3 is 14 residues. DNA for the CDR3: TGCAGTATGGGGACCGGGACACTCTCCTACGAGCAGTACTTC. Translated: CSMGTGTLSYEQYF.

The table lists this clonotype with a count of one. The CDR3 bases are TGCAGTGCTCAAAGCGGGAGGGCCCGGAATGAGCAGTTCTTC. Its translation: CSAQSGRARNEQFF. The chain has TRBV20-1 and TRBJ2-1; 10 positions agree with TRBD2. The CDR3 has 14 amino acids. Per the germline V gene, CDR1 is DFQATT and CDR2 is SNEGSKA (reference sequence). The ends lost 5 bases at V and 7 bases at J; junction bases unmatched: 8.

The chain uses TRBV7-9 and TRBJ2-2; the D is unclear. The germline CDR1 and CDR2 sequences are SEHNR and FQNEAQ (reference sequence). This CDR3 has 12 residues. Trimming took 5 bases from V and 7 from J, leaving 8 bases between them. The CDR3 region has the DNA TGTGCCAGCAGCCGGAGCAGCGGGGAGCTGTTTTTT. Translating gives CASSRSSGELFF.

CDR3: CASSQPGLEETQYF. The CDR3 region has the DNA TGCGCCAGCAGCCAGCCGGGACTAGAGGAGACCCAGTACTTC. The genes are TRBV4-1 and TRBJ2-5, with 8 bases identical to TRBD2. Germline CDR1 reads MGHRA; CDR2 reads YSYEKL. V lost 3 bases and J lost 5; bases outside the gene matches: 5. This CDR3 has 14 residues.

This chain connects TRBV12-3 or TRBV12-4 to TRBJ2-1, with 9 nucleotides matching TRBD2. The CDR3 loop spans 15 amino acids. V dropped 6 bases and J dropped 0; count of bases not matched to a gene: 3. The CDR3 loop is CASSQRGDSYNEQFF. The CDR3, as DNA: TGTGCCAGCAGCCAGCGGGGGGACTCCTACAATGAGCAGTTCTTC.

This clonotype was observed many times. The chain employs TRBV28 and TRBJ1-5; D remains unclear. CDR3 length: 15 residues. The germline V and J ends were trimmed by 3 bases and 1 base, with 10 bases remaining between them. Germline CDR1 and CDR2: MDHEN and SYDVKM. The CDR3 DNA follows: TGTGCCAGCAGTTTGGCTGTGGAGAGCAATCAGCCCCAGCATTTT. It specifies CASSLAVESNQPQHF.

The genes are TRBV29-1 and TRBJ2-4; D is undetermined. From germline, CDR1 is SQVTM and CDR2 ANQGSEA. Trimming took 7 bases from V and 1 from J, leaving 11 bases between them. This CDR3 comprises 13 residues. The CDR3 region has the DNA TGCAGCGCAGAACCGTTGGCCAAAAACATTCAGTACTTC. This translates into CSAEPLAKNIQYF.

This clonotype came up a few times. V is TRBV20-1 and J is TRBJ2-5; the D gene could be TRBD1 or TRBD2 (7 bases each). Germline loops: CDR1 DFQATT, CDR2 SNEGSKA (reference sequence). The V end lost 3 bases, the J end lost 6 bases, and 17 bases lay between the germline ends. This CDR3 spans 14 amino acids. The DNA of the CDR3 is TGCAGTGCTAGCCCGACAGGGAGGGGACAGACCCAGTACTTC. Amino acid sequence: CSASPTGRGQTQYF.

With respect to this clonotype: One end of the junction does not line up with germline, which may come from a read error. In DNA, the CDR3 is TGTGCCTGCAGCCACGCGGGACTCCTCAGAACGGCCTACAATGAGCAGTTCTTC. This encodes CACSHAGLLRTAYNEQFF. The V gene is TRBV3-1, the J gene TRBJ2-1, with a possible D match to TRBD2 (6 bases). The germline gives CDR1 LGHDT, CDR2 YNNKEL (reference sequence). The CDR3 spans 18 residues.

The chain carries TRBV5-1 and TRBJ2-2; 9 bases line up with TRBD2. The junction had 7 bases not matched to a gene; V was cut back by 0 bases and J by 7 bases. Germline CDR1 and CDR2: SGHRS and YFSETQ. This CDR3 contains 16 residues. The CDR3 loop reads CASSLVTSGVGGELFF. Here the CDR3 DNA reads TGCGCCAGCAGCTTGGTGACTAGCGGAGTCGGCGGGGAGCTGTTTTTT.

V and J are TRBV20-1 and TRBJ1-2, with D unclear. Germline V CDR1 and CDR2: DFQATT, SNEGSKA (reference sequence). There are 14 residues in the CDR3. V was clipped by 3 bases and J by 5 bases, with 16 bases between them. CDR3 sequence (DNA): TGCAGTGCTAGTTCGGGTAACCCCCCATATGGCTACACCTTC. Amino acid sequence: CSASSGNPPYGYTF.

The chain carries TRBV9 and TRBJ2-7; no definite D call. The CDR3 extends over 12 amino acids. The V gene lost 4 bases and the J gene lost 5 bases, with 10 bases spanning the gap. The germline V gene encodes CDR1 SGDLS and CDR2 YYNGEE. The CDR3 DNA reads as TGTGCCAGCAGCCGGACCGCCAACGAGCAGTACTTC. Encoded protein: CASSRTANEQYF.

CDR3 sequence reads: CSARNGESYEQYF. The CDR3 DNA reads as TGCAGTGCTAGAAACGGGGAGTCCTACGAGCAGTACTTC. J is TRBJ2-7 and V is TRBV20-1, with a possible D match to TRBD2 (5 bases). Trimming removed 2 bases from V and 1 base from J, with 9 bases in between. Germline CDR1 is DFQATT and CDR2 is SNEGSKA (reference sequence). This CDR3 spans 13 amino acids.

This clonotype was observed a handful of times. The J gene is TRBJ1-1, the V gene TRBV30; the D is unclear. V was clipped by 3 bases and J by 0 bases, with 14 bases between them. The CDR3 sequence is 15 residues long. Germline CDR1 GTSNPN, CDR2 SVGIG (reference sequence). In nucleotides, the CDR3 is TGTGCCTGGAGGTCCCTCGGCGGCGTGAACACTGAAGCTTTCTTT. Protein: CAWRSLGGVNTEAFF. The full variable domain, rest sourced from reference TRBV30 and TRBJ1-1, is SQTIHQWPATLVQPVGSPLSLECTVEGTSNPNLYWYRQAAGRGLQLLFYSVGIGQISSEVPQNLSASRPQDRQFILSSKKLLLSDSGFYLCAWRSLGGVNTEAFFGQGTRLTVV.

Here the CDR3 DNA reads TGTGCCAGCAGCCCCGGGACAGGGGCCTATCCACAGTATTTT. This translates into CASSPGTGAYPQYF. This chain links TRBV7-6 with TRBJ2-3, with 10 bases matching TRBD1. Germline-derived CDR1 and CDR2 are SGHVS and FNYEAQ. This CDR3 is built from 14 residues. With V trimmed by 5 bases and J by 12 bases, 11 bases remained unmatched.

This clonotype was counted between two and nine times. V is TRBV6-5 and J is TRBJ1-1; a possible D gene is TRBD1 (6 bases). This CDR3 is 17 amino acids long. The germline CDR1 and CDR2 sequences are MNHEY and SVGAGI. V dropped 0 bases and J dropped 1 base, with 15 bases sitting between them. The CDR3 loop reads CASSYSQGLGANTEAFF. CDR3 coding DNA: TGTGCCAGCAGTTACTCTCAAGGTTTGGGGGCGAACACTGAAGCTTTCTTT.

This chain connects TRBV13 to TRBJ2-1, with TRBD2 as a possible D gene (5 bases). V dropped 1 base and J dropped 8 bases, with 15 bases sitting between them. The CDR3 covers 15 residues. Germline values: CDR1 PRHDT, CDR2 FYEKMQ (reference sequence). This CDR3 is CASSLEGRSGDEQFF. For the CDR3, the DNA is TGTGCCAGCAGCTTAGAGGGTCGGTCCGGGGATGAGCAGTTCTTC. Combining the CDR3 with reference TRBV13 and TRBJ2-1 gives the whole variable domain AAGVIQSPRHLIKEKRETATLKCYPIPRHDTVYWYQQGPGQDPQFLISFYEKMQSDKGSIPDRFSAQQFSDYHSELNMSSLELGDSALYFCASSLEGRSGDEQFFGPGTRLTVL.

The chain combines TRBV9 with TRBJ1-3, with D unclear. The CDR3 totals 14 residues. The V and J ends lost 7 bases and 0 bases respectively, with 11 bases between them. Germline loops: CDR1 SGDLS, CDR2 YYNGEE. CDR3 sequence reads: CASGQEISGNTIYF. CDR3 nucleotide sequence: TGTGCCAGCGGCCAGGAAATCTCTGGAAACACCATATATTTT.

The chain couples TRBV2 to TRBJ2-5, with D perhaps given as TRBD1 or TRBD2 (6 bases each). The CDR3 is 15 amino acids. The V and J ends lost 7 bases and 5 bases respectively, with 20 bases between them. From germline, CDR1 is SNHLY and CDR2 FYNNEI. This chain's CDR3 is CASTGDGFGGETQYF. In DNA, the CDR3 is TGTGCCAGCACTGGGGACGGCTTCGGGGGCGAGACCCAGTACTTC. The complete variable domain, with remaining parts taken from reference TRBV2 and TRBJ2-5, reads EPEVTQTPSHQVTQMGQEVILRCVPISNHLYFYWYRQILGQKVEFLVSFYNNEISEKSEIFDDQFSVERPDGSNFTLKIRSTKLEDSAMYFCASTGDGFGGETQYFGPGTRLLVL.

The rearrangement uses TRBV5-1 and TRBJ2-2, with 10 bases fitting TRBD2. This CDR3 is built from 14 residues. V dropped 5 bases and J dropped 5; count of bases not matched to a gene: 3. Germline V gives CDR1 SGHRS, CDR2 YFSETQ. DNA of the CDR3: TGCGCCAGCAGACTAGCGGGGCGGACCGGGGAGCTGTTTTTT. It translates to CASRLAGRTGELFF.

The chain has TRBV28 and TRBJ1-5; 9 bases fit TRBD1. The CDR3 has 15 residues. V was pared by 4 bases and J by 6 bases, with 7 bases of the junction left unmatched. Germline V gives CDR1 MDHEN, CDR2 SYDVKM. CDR3 nucleotide sequence: TGTGCCAGCAGTTCCCCCGGGACAGGGATTCAGCCCCAGCATTTT. As protein: CASSSPGTGIQPQHF.

V is TRBV28 and J is TRBJ2-7; D is unclear. The ends were cut back, 5 bases at V and 7 bases at J, with 9 bases in the middle. This CDR3 has 11 residues. Germline CDR1 MDHEN, CDR2 SYDVKM. The CDR3 nucleotides read TGTGCCAGCAGTCGAGGAATAGAGCAGTACTTC. It yields the protein CASSRGIEQYF.

The chain couples TRBV15 to TRBJ2-5; 9 bases align to TRBD2. CDR1 and CDR2 from the germline V gene are LNHNV and YYDKDF (reference sequence). The CDR3 totals 16 residues. V was clipped by 0 bases and J by 4 bases; unmatched bases: 6. The CDR3: CATSRDVAGVGETQYF. CDR3 DNA sequence: TGTGCCACCAGCAGAGACGTAGCGGGAGTCGGAGAGACCCAGTACTTC.

The rearrangement joins TRBV10-3 to TRBJ2-7, with 8 bases fitting TRBD2. Germline-derived CDR1 and CDR2 are ENHRY and SYGVKD. The CDR3 has 14 amino acids. V gave up 6 bases and J gave up 4 bases; unmatched junction bases: 8. The CDR3 sequence is CAIRGSGTDYEQYF. The CDR3 DNA follows: TGTGCCATCAGGGGTAGCGGGACCGATTACGAGCAGTACTTC.

This clonotype was seen repeatedly, ten times or more. This sequence joins TRBV29-1 and TRBJ2-3; D gene unclear. V dropped 1 base and J dropped 1 base, with 15 bases sitting between them. This CDR3 contains 16 residues. The V gene's germline CDR1 is SQVTM and CDR2 ANQGSEA. This CDR3 reads CSVEVFRRKGTDTQYF. Written as DNA, the CDR3 is TGCAGCGTTGAAGTTTTCAGGAGAAAGGGCACAGATACGCAGTATTTT.

This clonotype appeared a few times. The rearrangement uses TRBV20-1 and TRBJ1-4; no definite D call. The CDR3 is made up of 14 amino acids. Deletions cut 1 base from V and 5 bases from J, with 11 bases between. CDR1 and CDR2 (germline): DFQATT, SNEGSKA (reference sequence). CDR3 loop: CSARAPEGNEKLFF. CDR3 DNA: TGCAGTGCTAGAGCCCCAGAAGGGAATGAAAAACTGTTTTTT.